The 3 T cell receptor beta chains reported below all come from one sample, sequenced in a study of CD8 T cells in Susac syndrome. With random hexamers, 0.5 to 1 ug RNA was reverse transcribed. TCRdb analysed the immunoSEQ multiplex PCR reads with MiXCR anew, one entry per CDR3 protein. The table records around 130,000 distinct CDR3 sequences, around 94% of them present only once. Sample: CD4+ T cells from PBMCs. Source of these receptors: a human donor in good health.

This chain uses TRBV10-2 with TRBJ1-2, with 7 bases identical to TRBD1. Looked up from germline, CDR1 is WSHSY and CDR2 is SAAADI. The V and J ends lost 2 bases and 3 bases, in that order; junction bases with no gene match: 0. CDR3 size: 13 residues. The CDR3 sequence: CASSEQGDYGYTF. The CDR3 region has the DNA TGCGCCAGCAGTGAGCAGGGGGACTATGGCTACACCTTC.

The chain combines TRBV7-8 with TRBJ2-7; D not certain. V lost 5 bases to trimming and J lost 0 bases, with 11 bases between them. This CDR3 has 14 residues. Germline V lookup: CDR1 SGHVS, CDR2 FQNEAQ. The CDR3 sequence is CASSPSTVSYEQYF. The CDR3 DNA reads as TGTGCCAGCAGCCCGAGCACGGTCTCCTACGAGCAGTACTTC.

The rearrangement links TRBV6-2 or TRBV6-3 to TRBJ2-3; 10 bases agree with TRBD2. V was clipped by 5 bases and J by 4 bases; unmatched bases: 6. This CDR3 is 15 amino acids long. Germline V gives CDR1 MNHEY, CDR2 SVGEGT. Here the CDR3 DNA reads TGTGCCAGCAGTCCTCTAGCGGGAGAGGCAGATACGCAGTATTTT. Translation: CASSPLAGEADTQYF.